The rows below give T cell receptor beta chains drawn from one sample of a study of shared clonotypes between healthy human individuals. Assay: immunoSEQ multiplex PCR; the TCRdb copy retains only in-frame clones and omits some. Altogether about 2 million clones are present, just under 95% being singletons, with the ten largest covering 1.2%. Sample: naive CD8+ T cells sorted from blood. These receptors were obtained from a man aged 18 to 29 in good health. CDR3s leave out the opening cysteine and the closing phenylalanine or tryptophan. Each record gives: clone size, J gene, V gene, CDR3 protein. Rows may omit the clone size; those that give it use once, few, many or a size class.

clone_size: NA
j_call: TRBJ1-6
v_call: TRBV28
cdr3_aa: ASSLTPEGNSPLH

clone_size: NA
j_call: TRBJ1-2
v_call: TRBV27
cdr3_aa: ASSPPGQGANYGYT

clone_size: NA
j_call: TRBJ2-1
v_call: TRBV19
cdr3_aa: ASSFSTNEQF

clone_size: NA
j_call: TRBJ1-4
v_call: TRBV27
cdr3_aa: ASSLTTGNEKLF

clone_size: NA
j_call: TRBJ1-2
v_call: TRBV30
cdr3_aa: AWSAPDRDYGYT

clone_size: NA
j_call: TRBJ2-7
v_call: TRBV2
cdr3_aa: ASKLSSSSGTGRYEQY

clone_size: NA
j_call: TRBJ2-7
v_call: TRBV2
cdr3_aa: ASIGSGGSYEQY

clone_size: NA
j_call: TRBJ1-1
v_call: TRBV7-9
cdr3_aa: ASSSPPGQLNTEAF

clone_size: NA
j_call: TRBJ2-7
v_call: TRBV7-8
cdr3_aa: ASGEGYEQY

clone_size: NA
j_call: TRBJ2-1
v_call: TRBV7-7
cdr3_aa: ASSLAEGQYNEQF

clone_size: once
j_call: TRBJ2-5
v_call: TRBV6-6
cdr3_aa: ASSYRDLTRTQY

clone_size: NA
j_call: TRBJ1-2
v_call: TRBV28
cdr3_aa: ASSLRGRGYT

clone_size: NA
j_call: TRBJ2-7
v_call: TRBV28
cdr3_aa: ASRTGGSSYEQY

clone_size: NA
j_call: TRBJ2-2
v_call: TRBV5-1
cdr3_aa: ASSLVQDTRTGELF

clone_size: NA
j_call: TRBJ2-1
v_call: TRBV11-2
cdr3_aa: ASSLEFGRGPYNEQF

clone_size: few
j_call: TRBJ2-2
v_call: TRBV6-5
cdr3_aa: ATGRGLNTGELF

clone_size: NA
j_call: TRBJ2-7
v_call: TRBV6-6
cdr3_aa: ASSIGTGWTYEQY

clone_size: NA
j_call: TRBJ2-1
v_call: TRBV6-5
cdr3_aa: ASSYSGGIEQF

clone_size: NA
j_call: TRBJ1-2
v_call: TRBV19
cdr3_aa: ASTPLFGTGGSNYGYT

clone_size: once
j_call: TRBJ2-4
v_call: TRBV7-2
cdr3_aa: ASSRPGTGKNIQY

clone_size: NA
j_call: TRBJ2-5
v_call: TRBV27
cdr3_aa: ASSSEGAGQETQY

clone_size: NA
j_call: TRBJ1-2
v_call: TRBV4-1
cdr3_aa: ASSQVGGQGLYGYT

clone_size: NA
j_call: TRBJ2-7
v_call: TRBV5-1
cdr3_aa: ASSLASEQY

clone_size: NA
j_call: TRBJ2-5
v_call: TRBV30
cdr3_aa: ASQGGRKQGTQY

clone_size: NA
j_call: TRBJ1-1
v_call: TRBV29-1
cdr3_aa: SSNGVNTEAF

clone_size: few
j_call: TRBJ2-1
v_call: TRBV5-1
cdr3_aa: ASSLDGSYNEQF

clone_size: NA
j_call: TRBJ2-7
v_call: TRBV4-3
cdr3_aa: ASSQAPGSGSILNEQY

clone_size: NA
j_call: TRBJ1-1
v_call: TRBV12-5
cdr3_aa: ASGPGGNTEAF